The 26 T cell receptor beta chains presented below share a single source sample, sequenced in a study of control samples from healthy donors and cancer patients. Method: immunoSEQ multiplex PCR; TCRdb's copy keeps in-frame clones and lacks some. The sample records some 410,000 clones, approximately 90% being singletons. Sequences were obtained from PBMCs. The receptors derive from a man aged 35 to 55 with head and neck cancer.

This chain connects TRBV19 to TRBJ1-2; perhaps TRBD1 as D (6 bases). Trimming cost V 5 bases and J 4 bases, with 17 bases left between them. The CDR3 sequence is 15 residues long. CDR1 is LNHDA and CDR2 is SQIVND in the germline V gene (reference sequence). CDR3 coding DNA: TGTGCCAGTAGTCCTACGGGGGCGTTCTCCTATGGCTACACCTTC. It encodes CASSPTGAFSYGYTF.

The chain joins TRBV5-4 to TRBJ1-1; TRBD1 is a possible D gene (6 bases). V lost 4 bases, J lost 5 bases, and 15 bases lay in between. The CDR3 has 14 amino acids. Germline CDR1 is SGHNT and CDR2 is YYREEE (reference sequence). In nucleotides, the CDR3 is TGTGCCAGCAGCCAGAGACAGGAGTGGACTGAAGCTTTCTTT. This gives the protein CASSQRQEWTEAFF.

The rearrangement uses TRBV30 and TRBJ2-2; TRBD1 or TRBD2 may be the D gene (6 bases each). The CDR3 has 17 amino acids. Trimming took off 1 base at V and 6 bases at J, with 21 bases between the two ends. The germline CDR1 and CDR2 sequences are GTSNPN and SVGIG (reference sequence). The CDR3, as DNA: TGTGCCTGGAGTGAGCCGAGAGGGGGGCGCCCGGCCGGGGAGCTGTTTTTT. Translation: CAWSEPRGGRPAGELFF.

This clone was observed a single time. The rearrangement uses TRBV11-2 and TRBJ1-1; D gene unclear. V gave up 1 base and J gave up 5 bases, with 11 bases separating them. Germline V gene data show CDR1 as SGHAT and CDR2 as FQNNGV. There are 14 residues in the CDR3. CDR3 coding DNA: TGTGCCAGCAGCTTAGGAAGTAGCTGGACTGAAGCTTTCTTT. This sequence encodes CASSLGSSWTEAFF.

The chain combines TRBV4-1 with TRBJ1-6; D uncertain. Trimming stripped 0 bases from V and 0 bases from J, with 12 bases between. This CDR3 region has 18 residues. The germline V gene encodes CDR1 MGHRA and CDR2 YSYEKL. This chain's CDR3 is CASSQEAAPSSYNSPLHF. As DNA, the CDR3 is TGCGCCAGCAGCCAAGAGGCCGCTCCTAGCTCCTATAATTCACCCCTCCACTTT.

This sequence joins TRBV19 and TRBJ2-5; possible D gene TRBD2, 5 bases. The germline V gene encodes CDR1 LNHDA and CDR2 SQIVND (reference sequence). The CDR3 is 13 amino acids. V lost 6 bases and J 2 bases, leaving 10 bases between the germline ends. CDR3 DNA sequence: TGTGCCAGTAGAAGAGGGCAACAAGAGACCCAGTACTTC. Residues: CASRRGQQETQYF.

The CDR3 DNA is TGTGCCAGCAGTGCCAGGGTCCAGCCCCAGCATTTT. This codes for CASSARVQPQHF. V and J are TRBV6-2 or TRBV6-3 and TRBJ1-5, with a weak D call TRBD1 (5 bases). CDR1 and CDR2 (germline): MNHEY, SVGEGT. The length of the CDR3 is 12 residues. V was pared by 5 bases and J by 7 bases, with 9 bases between.

The chain combines TRBV30 with TRBJ2-1; 11 bases fit TRBD2. Germline loops: CDR1 GTSNPN, CDR2 SVGIG (reference sequence). The CDR3 length is 15 residues. The ends lost 4 bases at V and 3 bases at J; junction bases unmatched: 5. CDR3 in DNA: TGTGCCTGGAACCGGGGACTAGCGGTCTACAATGAGCAGTTCTTC. Its protein product is CAWNRGLAVYNEQFF.

This clone was observed once. This sequence joins TRBV27 and TRBJ1-2, with D possibly TRBD1 on 6 matching bases. The CDR3 covers 16 residues. V was cut by 4 bases and J by 2 bases, with 17 bases left in between. Germline CDR1 reads MNHEY; CDR2 reads SMNVEV (reference sequence). This CDR3 is CASSSRQEVGNYGYTF. In DNA, the CDR3 is TGTGCCAGCAGTTCTAGACAGGAGGTAGGGAACTATGGCTACACCTTC.

This clone appeared once. This sequence joins TRBV9 and TRBJ2-7, with TRBD1 as a possible D gene (6 bases). Germline CDR1 SGDLS, CDR2 YYNGEE. The CDR3 is 15 residues long. Trimming cost V 3 bases and J 2 bases, with 15 bases left between them. The CDR3, as DNA: TGTGCCAGCAGCGGGGGCCTTGACAGGCCCTACGAGCAGTACTTC. Translating gives CASSGGLDRPYEQYF. Full variable domain (rest looked up from reference TRBV9 and TRBJ2-7): DSGVTQTPKHLITATGQRVTLRCSPRSGDLSVYWYQQSLDQGLQFLIQYYNGEERAKGNILERFSAQQFPDLHSELNLSSLELGDSALYFCASSGGLDRPYEQYFGPGTRLTVT.

This chain connects TRBV6-5 to TRBJ1-2; no clear D. The CDR3 is 12 residues long. V was pared by 6 bases and J by 4 bases, with 9 bases between. Germline CDR1 is MNHEY and CDR2 is SVGAGI. The CDR3 sequence: CASSDNLYGYTF. The CDR3 DNA is TGTGCCAGCAGCGATAACCTCTATGGCTACACCTTC.

Regarding this clone: This CDR3 is also generated by other DNA sequences in the sample. The chain couples TRBV28 to TRBJ1-2, with D unresolved. The germline V gene has CDR1 MDHEN and CDR2 SYDVKM. The V and J ends lost 6 bases and 2 bases respectively, with 7 bases between them. This CDR3 contains 12 residues. For the CDR3, the DNA is TGTGCCAGCAGACCTCCGAACTATGGCTACACCTTC. This translates into CASRPPNYGYTF.

This chain uses TRBV28 with TRBJ2-5; D gene ambiguous. Per germline, CDR1 MDHEN and CDR2 SYDVKM. V lost 3 bases and J lost 5, with 7 bases in between. This CDR3 has 12 residues. This chain's CDR3 is CASSFELETQYF. CDR3 nucleotide sequence: TGTGCCAGCAGTTTCGAGCTGGAGACCCAGTACTTC.

This chain joins TRBV15 and TRBJ1-4, with D perhaps TRBD1 (5 bases). CDR3 length: 15 amino acids. The germline V gene has CDR1 LNHNV and CDR2 YYDKDF (reference sequence). Deletions cut 1 base from V and 6 bases from J, with 12 bases between. CDR3 DNA: TGTGCCACCAGCAGAGGGGCAGGGCCGGATGAAAAACTGTTTTTT. This translates into CATSRGAGPDEKLFF.

The chain employs TRBV10-3 and TRBJ1-3; D gene uncertain. Germline values: CDR1 ENHRY, CDR2 SYGVKD. Trimming took off 3 bases at V and 5 bases at J, with 5 bases between the two ends. CDR3 length equals 12 residues. CDR3 region: CAISDTRNTIYF. The CDR3 bases are TGTGCCATCAGTGATACAAGAAACACCATATATTTT.

The chain recombines TRBV27 with TRBJ1-6, with D possibly matching TRBD1 (5 bases). CDR1 MNHEY and CDR2 SMNVEV come from the germline V gene (reference sequence). The CDR3 has 15 residues. The V end was cut by 2 bases, the J end by 5 bases, with 10 bases between. CDR3 in amino acids: CASSLSDRNNSPLHF. The CDR3 DNA reads as TGTGCCAGCAGTTTAAGCGACAGAAATAATTCACCCCTCCACTTT.

The rearrangement links TRBV19 to TRBJ1-1; D might be TRBD1 (5 bases). This CDR3 is built from 13 residues. Per germline, CDR1 LNHDA and CDR2 SQIVND (reference sequence). The V end lost 10 bases, the J end lost 0 bases, and 12 bases lay between the germline ends. Written as DNA, the CDR3 is TGTGCCACTACCAGACAGATGAACACTGAAGCTTTCTTT. It specifies CATTRQMNTEAFF. Based on the CDR3 plus reference TRBV19 and TRBJ1-1, the full variable domain is DGGITQSPKYLFRKEGQNVTLSCEQNLNHDAMYWYRQDPGQGLRLIYYSQIVNDFQKGDIAEGYSVSREKKESFPLTVTSAQKNPTAFYLCATTRQMNTEAFFGQGTRLTVV.

This sequence joins TRBV4-2 and TRBJ2-1, with 8 nucleotides matching TRBD2. Germline V gene lookup returns CDR1 LGHNA and CDR2 YNFKEQ. V gave up 4 bases and J gave up 6 bases; unmatched junction bases: 11. The CDR3 is 16 amino acids. The CDR3 is CASSPEWSGSINEQFF. For the CDR3, the DNA is TGTGCCAGCAGCCCAGAGTGGAGCGGGAGTATCAATGAGCAGTTCTTC.

The gene calls are TRBV12-3 or TRBV12-4 and TRBJ2-1; perhaps TRBD2 as D (5 bases). V was clipped by 2 bases and J by 8 bases, with 7 bases between them. CDR3 length: 12 residues. CDR3 in DNA: TGTGCCAGCAGTTTACTGGGAGATGAGCAGTTCTTC. Encoded protein: CASSLLGDEQFF.

Remarks on this clone: Mismatch with germline at one junction end may stem from a read error. The V call is TRBV14, the J call TRBJ1-1; 8 bases align to TRBD1. Germline V gives CDR1 SGHDN, CDR2 FVKESK. The CDR3 has 14 amino acids. DNA of the CDR3: TGTTCCAGCCGCCTCAGGGGGCCGGGCACTGAAGCTTTCTTT. Its protein is CSSRLRGPGTEAFF.

The chain recombines TRBV11-1 with TRBJ2-3; TRBD1 agrees at 11 bases. Germline-derived CDR1 and CDR2 are SGHAT and FQDESV (reference sequence). The CDR3 is 16 amino acids. The V and J ends lost 1 base and 4 bases, in that order; junction bases with no gene match: 4. CDR3 region: CASSLVGDRGSDTQYF. The CDR3, as DNA: TGTGCCAGCAGCTTAGTAGGGGACAGGGGGTCAGATACGCAGTATTTT.

This clone was seen a single time. V gene TRBV27 combines with J gene TRBJ2-3; 10 positions match TRBD2. The V gene's germline CDR1 is MNHEY and CDR2 SMNVEV (reference sequence). This CDR3 has 19 amino acids. Trimming took 4 bases from V and 2 from J; bases not matched to a gene: 15. The CDR3 sequence is CASSSRGLAAQRPTDTQYF. DNA for the CDR3: TGTGCCAGCAGTTCCCGTGGACTAGCGGCCCAGCGCCCCACAGATACGCAGTATTTT.

This rearrangement joins TRBV11-2 to TRBJ2-1; 11 bases line up with TRBD1. CDR1 is SGHAT, CDR2 FQNNGV, per germline. V lost 2 bases to trimming and J lost 8 bases; unmatched junction nucleotides: 5. The CDR3 covers 15 residues. CDR3 residues: CASSLRTGGTYEQFF. CDR3 nucleotides: TGTGCCAGCAGCTTAAGGACAGGGGGCACCTATGAGCAGTTCTTC.

This rearrangement joins TRBV21-1 to TRBJ2-7; the table's D call, TRBD2, has no DNA check behind it. TRBV21-1 is a pseudogene segment. The CDR3 consists of 14 residues. In DNA form, the CDR3 reads TGTGCCAGCAGCAAATGCGCGGCCGATGAAGAGCAGTACTTC. Translating it yields CASSKCAADEEQYF.

The J gene is TRBJ1-1, the V gene TRBV28; 7 bases match TRBD1. There are 13 residues in the CDR3. Germline V gives CDR1 MDHEN, CDR2 SYDVKM. V shed 6 bases and J 3 bases; nucleotides not matched to a gene: 4. The CDR3 here is CASRQQGYTEAFF. CDR3 DNA sequence: TGTGCCAGCAGACAACAGGGGTACACTGAAGCTTTCTTT.

This clone has a single count. The chain links TRBV9 to TRBJ1-1; a possible D gene is TRBD1 (6 bases). Germline V gene data show CDR1 as SGDLS and CDR2 as YYNGEE. The CDR3 spans 16 residues. V lost 3 bases and J lost 3, with 18 bases in between. The CDR3 loop is CASSDRLDRSYTEAFF. The CDR3 coding sequence is TGTGCCAGCAGCGATCGACTTGACAGGAGTTACACTGAAGCTTTCTTT.